One sample yielded the 17 T cell receptor beta chains listed below, sequenced in a study of T cell responses to AZD1222 COVID-19 vaccine (dated by TCRdb to the early 2020s). The time point label corresponds to: baseline before first vaccination. The library was generated by the immunoSEQ multiplex PCR assay. This is the immuneACCESS table as TCRdb keeps it, with only in-frame sequences that have V and J called. A part of the clones is gone; compared with another copy, unresolved V genes explain less than half, and the rest is unexplained. Within this sample are about 100,000 clones, with roughly 87% of them counted one time only. The top ten constitute 16% of the sample. The sequencing used peripheral blood, collected on day 0 of AZD1222 vaccination. The receptors shown here come from an adult in good health.

The CDR3 region is CASTIAGDLRIQYF. In DNA, the CDR3 is TGCGCCAGCACCATAGCGGGGGACCTCCGCATTCAGTACTTC. This chain joins TRBV10-2 and TRBJ2-4, with 9 bases that match TRBD2. The V gene end was trimmed by 7 bases and the J gene end by 9 bases; junction bases not matched to a gene: 10. The germline CDR1 and CDR2 sequences are WSHSY and SAAADI. This CDR3 comprises 14 residues.

This clone was counted only a few times. The chain links TRBV19 to TRBJ1-4, with no clear D. V was clipped by 3 bases and J by 4 bases, with 9 bases between them. The length of the CDR3 is 14 residues. The germline CDR1 and CDR2 sequences are LNHDA and SQIVND (reference sequence). The CDR3 region is CASSIGKFNEKLFF. The CDR3 nucleotides read TGTGCCAGTAGTATCGGGAAATTTAATGAAAAACTGTTTTTT.

The rearrangement joins TRBV6-5 to TRBJ1-3, with TRBD1 identical over 7 bases. This CDR3 region has 15 residues. Germline V CDR1 and CDR2: MNHEY, SVGAGI. The J segment lost 2 bases and the V segment lost 6 bases, leaving 7 bases of the junction unmatched. The CDR3 here is CASSPDRAAGNTIYF. DNA of the CDR3: TGTGCCAGCAGCCCAGACAGGGCGGCTGGAAACACCATATATTTT.

This sequence joins TRBV18 and TRBJ2-2; D unresolved. Germline V lookup: CDR1 KGHSH, CDR2 LQKENI. The CDR3 is 19 amino acids. Trimming removed 2 bases at V and 1 base at J, with 20 bases between. CDR3 residues: CASSPNPTAGSGNTGELFF. The CDR3 DNA reads TGTGCCAGCTCACCAAATCCCACCGCCGGGTCCGGGAACACCGGGGAGCTGTTTTTT.

The chain links TRBV19 to TRBJ2-2; 8 positions match TRBD1. The CDR3 totals 14 residues. Looked up from germline, CDR1 is LNHDA and CDR2 is SQIVND (reference sequence). V lost 5 bases and J lost 6; bases outside the gene matches: 5. DNA of the CDR3: TGTGCCAGTAGTCCCCGACAGGGGTCCGGGGAGCTGTTTTTT. Protein sequence: CASSPRQGSGELFF.

This clone was counted once. The chain employs TRBV6-5 and TRBJ1-2; TRBD1 matches at 9 bases. The CDR3 consists of 15 residues. Germline trimming cut 0 bases from V and 10 bases from J; bases unmatched to any gene: 9. The V gene's germline CDR1 is MNHEY and CDR2 SVGAGI. The CDR3 coding sequence is TGTGCCAGCAGTTACTCCCTGACAGGGGGGAGGTTCTACACCTTC. It encodes CASSYSLTGGRFYTF.

This clone has more than one count but fewer than ten. V gene TRBV12-5 combines with J gene TRBJ2-1, with D hard to call. V was shortened by 2 bases and J by 9 bases, with 20 bases between the two germline ends. The CDR3 is made up of 16 amino acids. Germline lookup yields CDR1 LGHNT and CDR2 FRNRAP. CDR3 amino acids: CASGLLKRGGLGEQFF. DNA for the CDR3: TGTGCTAGTGGTTTGCTCAAACGAGGTGGTTTGGGTGAGCAGTTCTTC.

The chain is built from TRBV7-3 and TRBJ2-5; D is perhaps TRBD1 (5 bases). The CDR3 covers 15 residues. Germline V lookup: CDR1 SGHTA, CDR2 FQGTGA. The V and J ends lost 5 bases and 5 bases respectively, with 18 bases between them. The DNA for the CDR3 is TGTGCCAGCAGCCTCTCAGGGTCCACCGGGGAGACCCAGTACTTC. Encoded protein: CASSLSGSTGETQYF.

The chain employs TRBV24-1 and TRBJ2-1; 7 bases match TRBD2. Per germline, CDR1 KGHDR and CDR2 SFDVKD. V lost 5 bases and J lost 5; bases outside the gene matches: 5. The CDR3 contains 14 residues. CDR3 loop: CATSGTLADNEQFF. Here the CDR3 DNA reads TGTGCCACCAGTGGTACCCTAGCGGACAATGAGCAGTTCTTC.

The chain couples TRBV6-6 to TRBJ1-5; D remains ambiguous. This CDR3 comprises 12 residues. In germline, CDR1 is MNHNY, CDR2 SVGAGI (reference sequence). Trimming cost V 11 bases and J 1 base, with 9 bases left between them. The DNA for the CDR3 is TGTGCCGGCCGGCAGAGCAATCAGCCCCAGCATTTT. Encoded protein: CAGRQSNQPQHF.

The J gene is TRBJ1-5, the V gene TRBV29-1, with D possibly TRBD1 on 5 matching bases. The germline V gene encodes CDR1 SQVTM and CDR2 ANQGSEA. The CDR3 spans 13 residues. The ends were cut back, 5 bases at V and 5 bases at J, with 13 bases in the middle. The CDR3 DNA sequence: TGCAGCGTTCAAATGGACACCTATCAGCCCCAGCATTTT. The encoded protein is CSVQMDTYQPQHF.

This clone turned up a few times. The rearrangement uses TRBV6-5 and TRBJ1-2; unclear D gene. V lost 4 bases to trimming and J lost 8 bases, with 17 bases between them. This CDR3 spans 14 amino acids. CDR1 and CDR2 (germline): MNHEY, SVGAGI. In nucleotides, the CDR3 is TGTGCCAGCAGTTCTCGGGCCTACGTATACGGCTACACCTTC. This encodes CASSSRAYVYGYTF.

The chain recombines TRBV29-1 with TRBJ1-1, with a weak D call TRBD1 (5 bases). The CDR3 is made up of 14 amino acids. V lost 7 bases and J lost 4, with 19 bases in between. Germline lookup yields CDR1 SQVTM and CDR2 ANQGSEA. The CDR3 nucleotides are TGCAGCGCTTTAAGAAGGGGATGGGTCACTGAAGCTTTCTTT. Translated: CSALRRGWVTEAFF.

V is TRBV15 and J is TRBJ2-5; TRBD2 matches at 7 bases. This CDR3 contains 15 residues. V trimming: 1 base; J trimming: 5 bases; junction bases outside the gene matches: 7. The V gene's germline CDR1 is LNHNV and CDR2 YYDKDF (reference sequence). The CDR3 nucleotides are TGTGCCACCAGCAGAGTGGGGGGGATGGGTGAGACCCAGTACTTC. It specifies CATSRVGGMGETQYF. Drawing the rest from reference TRBV15 and TRBJ2-5, the complete variable domain is DAMVIQNPRYQVTQFGKPVTLSCSQTLNHNVMYWYQQKSSQAPKLLFHYYDKDFNNEADTPDNFQSRRPNTSFCFLDIRSPGLGDTAMYLCATSRVGGMGETQYFGPGTRLLVL.

This clone was observed a few times. J is TRBJ2-4 and V is TRBV7-9; 9 bases are a match to TRBD1. CDR1 is SEHNR, CDR2 FQNEAQ, per germline (reference sequence). V gave up 5 bases and J gave up 1 base; unmatched junction bases: 6. The CDR3 loop spans 16 amino acids. This CDR3 reads CASSPWDREAKNIQYF. The CDR3 DNA is TGTGCCAGCAGCCCCTGGGACAGGGAGGCCAAAAACATTCAGTACTTC.

This chain links TRBV6-5 with TRBJ1-2, with D possibly matching TRBD1 (5 bases). The length of the CDR3 is 13 residues. Trimming took 6 bases from V and 8 from J, leaving 16 bases between them. CDR1 MNHEY and CDR2 SVGAGI come from the germline V gene. CDR3 residues: CASRTQGSWGYTF. As DNA, the CDR3 is TGTGCCAGCAGGACCCAGGGTTCGTGGGGCTACACCTTC.

The chain joins TRBV11-3 to TRBJ1-1, with a weak D call TRBD1 (6 bases). V lost 8 bases and J lost 0, with 10 bases in between. CDR1 is SGHNT, CDR2 YENEEA, per germline. This CDR3 has 13 residues. CDR3 DNA sequence: TGTGCCAGCTCAAAGGGGGTGAACACTGAAGCTTTCTTT. Its translation is CASSKGVNTEAFF.